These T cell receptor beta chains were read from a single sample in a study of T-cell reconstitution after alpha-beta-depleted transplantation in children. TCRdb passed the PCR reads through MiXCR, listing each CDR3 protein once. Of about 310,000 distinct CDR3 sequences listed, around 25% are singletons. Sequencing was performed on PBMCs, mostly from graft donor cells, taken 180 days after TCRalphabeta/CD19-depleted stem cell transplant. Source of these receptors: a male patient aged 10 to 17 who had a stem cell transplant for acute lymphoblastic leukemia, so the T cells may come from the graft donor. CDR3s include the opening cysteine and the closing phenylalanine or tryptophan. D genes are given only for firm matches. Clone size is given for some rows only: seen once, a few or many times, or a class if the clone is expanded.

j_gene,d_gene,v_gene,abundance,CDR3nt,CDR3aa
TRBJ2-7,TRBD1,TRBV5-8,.,TGTGCCAGCAGCTTAGTTCCGGGACAGCTTTCCTACGAGCAGTACTTC,CASSLVPGQLSYEQYF
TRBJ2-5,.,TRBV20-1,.,TGCAGTGCTATTGGTACAGGCGTACTTCTGGAGACCCAGTACTTC,CSAIGTGVLLETQYF
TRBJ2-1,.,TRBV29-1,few,TGCAGCGTTGTGGGACTTCTAGACGACAATGAGCAGTTCTTC,CSVVGLLDDNEQFF
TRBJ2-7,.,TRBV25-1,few,TGTGCCAGCAGTGATCTCGGCAGCTACGAGCAGTACTTC,CASSDLGSYEQYF
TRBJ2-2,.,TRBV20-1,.,TGCAGTGCTATTACTAGGAACACCGGGGAGCTGTTTTTT,CSAITRNTGELFF
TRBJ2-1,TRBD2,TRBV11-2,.,TGTGCCAGCAGCTTACTGCGAGGAAGGACTAGGCCTTACAATGAGCAGTTCTTC,CASSLLRGRTRPYNEQFF
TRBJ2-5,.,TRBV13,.,TGTGCCAGCAGCCCGGGGCCCGACAGCCAAGAGACCCAGTACTTC,CASSPGPDSQETQYF
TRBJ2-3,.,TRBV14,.,TGTGCCAGCAGCCAAGTCGGAGGACCCACAGATACGCAGTATTTT,CASSQVGGPTDTQYF
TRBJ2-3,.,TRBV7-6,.,TGTGCCAGCAGCGCATTATCAGATACGCAGTATTTT,CASSALSDTQYF
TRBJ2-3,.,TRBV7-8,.,TGTGCCAGCAGCTTAGGACTGCGGCGGGGCACAGATACGCAGTATTTT,CASSLGLRRGTDTQYF
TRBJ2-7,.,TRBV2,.,TGTGCCAGCAGTGATGGGGGGTACTCCTACGAGCAGTACTTC,CASSDGGYSYEQYF
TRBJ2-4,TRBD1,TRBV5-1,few,TGCGCCAGCAGCTTGGTGGCAGGGGGCGAAAACATTCAGTACTTC,CASSLVAGGENIQYF
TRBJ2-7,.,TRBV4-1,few,TGCGCCAGCAGCCAAGTGGTTTCGCTGGCCTACGAGCAGTACTTC,CASSQVVSLAYEQYF
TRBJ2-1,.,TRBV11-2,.,TGTGCCAGCAGCTTAGATCTCCTGCGATGGAATGAGCAGTTCTTC,CASSLDLLRWNEQFF
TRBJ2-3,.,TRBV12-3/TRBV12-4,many,TGTGCCAGCAGCCCCTCGGGCGGCGATACGCAGTATTTT,CASSPSGGDTQYF
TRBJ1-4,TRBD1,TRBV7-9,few,TGTGCCAGCAGCCTCGACGGGACAGTGCTTAATGAAAAACTGTTTTTT,CASSLDGTVLNEKLFF
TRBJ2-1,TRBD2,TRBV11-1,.,TGTGCCAGCAGCTTAGCCTTCTCTAGCGGGAGGTCCTACAATGAGCAGTTCTTC,CASSLAFSSGRSYNEQFF
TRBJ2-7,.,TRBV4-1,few,TGCGCCAGCAGCTCATCTTGGGGACACTACGAGCAGTACTTC,CASSSSWGHYEQYF
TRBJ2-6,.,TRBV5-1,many,TGCGCCAGCAGCTTGGCTGGGAATGGGGCCAACGTCCTGACTTTC,CASSLAGNGANVLTF
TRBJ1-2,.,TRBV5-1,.,TGCGCCAGCAGCTTGTCCACCCTAGAGCGTATCTACACCTTC,CASSLSTLERIYTF
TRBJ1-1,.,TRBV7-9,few,TGTGCCAGCAGCTTAGGAGGGGAGGGAAAAGCTTTCTTT,CASSLGGEGKAFF
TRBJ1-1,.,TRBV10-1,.,TGCGCCAGCAGTGGAGGACGGGTGAACACTGAAGCTTTCTTT,CASSGGRVNTEAFF
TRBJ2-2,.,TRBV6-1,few,TGTGCCAGCAGTCCGCCAGGCCGGAAGCACACCGGGGAGCTGTTTTTT,CASSPPGRKHTGELFF
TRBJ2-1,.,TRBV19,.,TGTGCCAGTAGTATAGCCCGACTCGCCAATGAGCAGTTCTTC,CASSIARLANEQFF
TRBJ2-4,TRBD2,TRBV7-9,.,TGTGCCAGCAGCTTAGGACTAGCGGGAGGTGACATTCAGTACTTC,CASSLGLAGGDIQYF
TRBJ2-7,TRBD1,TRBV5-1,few,TGCGCCAGCAGCTTGGGACAGGGGCCGCTCTACTACGAGCAGTACTTC,CASSLGQGPLYYEQYF
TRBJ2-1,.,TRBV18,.,TGTGCCAGCTCACCACCAGGGGTCTACAATGAGCAGTTCTTC,CASSPPGVYNEQFF
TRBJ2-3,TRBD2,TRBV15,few,TGTGCCTCCAAGGCGGGAGTCCGCACAGATACGCAGTATTTT,CASKAGVRTDTQYF
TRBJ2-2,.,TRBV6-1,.,TGTGCCAGCAGTGTTTCAGGGGTGGTCACCGGGGAGCTGTTTTTT,CASSVSGVVTGELFF
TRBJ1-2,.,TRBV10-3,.,TGTGCCATCAGCCCTGACTTGAGTTTAGGCTACACCTTC,CAISPDLSLGYTF
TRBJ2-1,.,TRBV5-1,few,TGCGCCAGCAGCTTGGCGGGATGGAGTGAGCAGTTCTTC,CASSLAGWSEQFF
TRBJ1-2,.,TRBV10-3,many,TGTGCCATCAGTGAGTCGCAGGGAGGCTACACCTTC,CAISESQGGYTF
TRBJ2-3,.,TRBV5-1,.,TGCGCCAGCAGCTCTGGAGGCCCCACAGATACGCAGTATTTT,CASSSGGPTDTQYF
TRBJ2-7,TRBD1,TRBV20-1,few,TGCAGTGCCCATACAGGGGGCCCATCCTACGAGCAGTACTTC,CSAHTGGPSYEQYF
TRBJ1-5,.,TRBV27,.,TGTGCCAGCAGAGAGATGTTGAGCAATCAGCCCCAGCATTTT,CASREMLSNQPQHF
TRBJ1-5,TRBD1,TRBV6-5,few,TGTGCCAGCAGCTACGCCCGACAGGGTAGCAATCAGCCCCAGCATTTT,CASSYARQGSNQPQHF